A selection of T cell receptor beta chains follows, all from one sample in a study of T cells in Graves' hyperthyroidism and ophthalmopathy. TCRdb independently ran MiXCR on the multiplex PCR reads; one entry per CDR3 protein. The sample records more than 600,000 distinct CDR3 sequences, roughly 15% being singletons. Sequenced sample: blood. The receptors here all came from a man younger than 30 with Graves' hyperthyroidism. Each CDR3 is given without its conserved first and last residue. D genes are given only for firm matches.

d_call | v_call | cdr3_aa
TRBD2 | TRBV28 | ATSSGSLNTDTQY
NA | TRBV2 | ASSDPGATSFHEQF
NA | TRBV11-1 | ASSGQRGTDTQY
NA | TRBV20-1 | SAKRSGETQY
NA | TRBV10-3 | AISAFGGNTGELF
NA | TRBV27 | ASSLTAGELYEQY
TRBD1 | TRBV4-1 | ASSHVTGGAGTQY
NA | TRBV12-5 | ASGLVEGWTDEQF
NA | TRBV2 | ASLSPPGYNEQF
NA | TRBV6-1 | ASSESSYNEQF
TRBD2 | TRBV6-1 | ANSIAGGYTGELF
NA | TRBV3-1 | ASSQVSGEAF
NA | TRBV6-1 | ASRFRVGVGEKLF
TRBD1 | TRBV19 | ASSSRTGREKLF
NA | TRBV9 | ASSDGGGGGEKLF
TRBD1 | TRBV9 | ASSADRQGPELF
TRBD1 | TRBV29-1 | SVDLGFTGGSYEQY
NA | TRBV4-1 | ASSHFWGASYEQY
TRBD2 | TRBV20-1 | SAGTSGTTDTQY
TRBD2 | TRBV6-1 | ASRTPSGRPYEQY
NA | TRBV19 | ASKAIGGNTIY
TRBD2 | TRBV10-3 | AISESTSGSSDTQY
TRBD2 | TRBV12-3/TRBV12-4 | ASSTGTSLYEQY
NA | TRBV3-1 | ASSSPTGEQY
NA | TRBV18 | ASSPGPLGTDTQY
NA | TRBV20-1 | SASPGTNTGELF
NA | TRBV5-1 | ASSLVSREETQY
NA | TRBV7-9 | ASSFPIARETQY
NA | TRBV11-2 | ASRRTEGKNEQF
TRBD2 | TRBV3-1 | ASSALAGVRGEQF
TRBD2 | TRBV12-3/TRBV12-4 | ASTEGLAAYNEQF
TRBD2 | TRBV7-2 | ASSFSPLAGRAQY
TRBD2 | TRBV15 | ATSRDLAGLNEQF
NA | TRBV12-3/TRBV12-4 | ASSWDKGQPQH
TRBD2 | TRBV11-2 | ASSLDTSGSIPDTQY
NA | TRBV2 | ASSETSTSYEQY
TRBD1 | TRBV11-2 | ASSLGGDRVLF
TRBD1 | TRBV20-1 | SARAYRGPNTEAF
TRBD2 | TRBV5-1 | ASSLWGLAGSEQY
NA | TRBV27 | ASSPVGEGLGNTIY
NA | TRBV12-3/TRBV12-4 | ASSLHLVGTEAF
NA | TRBV16 | ASSQHVRATNEKLF
NA | TRBV2 | ASTPGTIGRETQY
NA | TRBV20-1 | SARDPGRFTDTQY
NA | TRBV2 | ASSVSRETAEAF
TRBD2 | TRBV20-1 | SAGSAGGGNEQF
NA | TRBV27 | ASTLWMNTGELF
TRBD1 | TRBV7-9 | ASSPGQGGVRNTEAF
NA | TRBV6-1 | ASRKWTRVLETQY
NA | TRBV11-2 | ASSLSTAYEQY
TRBD1 | TRBV3-1 | ASSFRAVTGGFNEKLF
TRBD1 | TRBV30 | AWSGTGDSPLH
TRBD2 | TRBV7-8 | ASSSGLAGGAEQF
TRBD1 | TRBV6-5 | ASSYPDRAYQETQY